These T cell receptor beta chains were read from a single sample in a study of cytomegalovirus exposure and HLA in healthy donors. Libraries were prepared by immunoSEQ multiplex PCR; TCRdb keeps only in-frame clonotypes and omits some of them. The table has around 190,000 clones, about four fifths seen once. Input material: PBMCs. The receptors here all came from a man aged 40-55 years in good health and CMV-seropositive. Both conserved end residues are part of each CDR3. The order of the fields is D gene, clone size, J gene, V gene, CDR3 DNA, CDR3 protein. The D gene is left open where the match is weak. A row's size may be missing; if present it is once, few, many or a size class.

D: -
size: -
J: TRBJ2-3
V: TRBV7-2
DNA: TGTGCCAGCAGCCAACAGGGAATGGGCGCAGATACGCAGTATTTT
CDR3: CASSQQGMGADTQYF

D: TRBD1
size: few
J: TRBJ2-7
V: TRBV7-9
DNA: TGTGCCAGCAGCTCACCGGGACAGGGTATGTACGAGCAGTACTTC
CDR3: CASSSPGQGMYEQYF

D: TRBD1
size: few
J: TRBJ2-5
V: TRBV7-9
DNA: TGTGCCAGCAGCTTAGCGCGAGGGGGCGACCCCCAAGAGACCCAGTACTTC
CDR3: CASSLARGGDPQETQYF

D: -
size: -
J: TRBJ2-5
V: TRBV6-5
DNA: TGTGCCAGCAGGCAGGGGGGGACCCAGTACTTC
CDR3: CASRQGGTQYF

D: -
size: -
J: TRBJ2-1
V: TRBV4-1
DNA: TGCGCCAGCAGCCTACAGCCCACATTCTCCTACAATGAGCAGTTCTTC
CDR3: CASSLQPTFSYNEQFF

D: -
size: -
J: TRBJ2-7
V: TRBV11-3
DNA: TGTGCCAGCAGCTTGGGGGCCGCCTGGTCCTACGAGCAGTACTTC
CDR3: CASSLGAAWSYEQYF

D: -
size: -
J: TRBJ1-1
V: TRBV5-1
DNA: TGCGCCAGCAGTACGGGGGGGATCCAAGCTTTCTTT
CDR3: CASSTGGIQAFF

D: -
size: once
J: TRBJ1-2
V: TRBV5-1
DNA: TGCGCCAGCAGCTTGGCCCAGGGATCGTTTGGCTACACCTTC
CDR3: CASSLAQGSFGYTF

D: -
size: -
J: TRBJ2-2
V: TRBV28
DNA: TGTGCCAGCCTGCGATTGGGGGGTTACACCGGGGAGCTGTTTTTT
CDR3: CASLRLGGYTGELFF

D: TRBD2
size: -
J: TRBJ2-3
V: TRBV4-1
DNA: TGCGCCAGCAGCCAAGACGGAAGCGGGGGGGTTGGAGATACGCAGTATTTT
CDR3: CASSQDGSGGVGDTQYF

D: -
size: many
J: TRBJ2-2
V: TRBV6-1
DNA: TGTGCCAGCAGAAAACAGGATAACACCGGGGAGCTGTTTTTT
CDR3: CASRKQDNTGELFF

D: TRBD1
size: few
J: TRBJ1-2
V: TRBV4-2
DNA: TGTGCCAGCAGCCAAGAAGGGACAGATCCGGGCTATGGCTACACCTTC
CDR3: CASSQEGTDPGYGYTF

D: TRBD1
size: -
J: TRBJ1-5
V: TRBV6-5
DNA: TGTGCCACCTTGCCTGAGGGGGCCCGCAATCAGCCCCAGCATTTT
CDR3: CATLPEGARNQPQHF

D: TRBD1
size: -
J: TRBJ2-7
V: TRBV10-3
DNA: TGTGCCATCAGTGAGTCGACAGGGTTAGGTGGCGAGCAGTACTTC
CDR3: CAISESTGLGGEQYF

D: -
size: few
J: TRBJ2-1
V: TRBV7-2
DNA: TGTGCCAGCAGCTTTGGGCCAGGTAGCAATGAGCAGTTCTTC
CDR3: CASSFGPGSNEQFF

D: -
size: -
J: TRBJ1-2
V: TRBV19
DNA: TGTGCCAGTAGAACGACTACAGGGATCGGCTATGGCTACACCTTC
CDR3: CASRTTTGIGYGYTF

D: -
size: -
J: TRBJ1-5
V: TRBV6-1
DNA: TGTGCCAGCGGCCGGGACATTGGGGATCAGCCCCAGCATTTT
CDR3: CASGRDIGDQPQHF

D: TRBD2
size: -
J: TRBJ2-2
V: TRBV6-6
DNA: TGTGCCAGCAGTTCTGGGGGGGCCGGGGAGCTGTTTTTT
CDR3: CASSSGGAGELFF

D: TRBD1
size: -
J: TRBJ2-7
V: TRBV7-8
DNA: TGTGCCAGCAGCCCGGGACAGGGCTACGAGCAGTACTTC
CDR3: CASSPGQGYEQYF

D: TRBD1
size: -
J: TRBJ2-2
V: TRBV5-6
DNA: TGTGCCAGCAGCAACAGGGGTAGTGGTACCGGGGAGCTGTTTTTT
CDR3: CASSNRGSGTGELFF

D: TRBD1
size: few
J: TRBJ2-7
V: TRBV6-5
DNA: TGTGCCAGCAGTCCCCCCGGGACAGCCGAGCAGTACTTC
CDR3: CASSPPGTAEQYF

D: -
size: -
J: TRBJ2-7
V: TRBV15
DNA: TGTGCCACCAGCAGAGAAGAGGGGGTAGCAGACTACGAGCAGTACTTC
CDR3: CATSREEGVADYEQYF

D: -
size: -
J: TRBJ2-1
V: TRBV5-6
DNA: TGTGCCAGCAGCTTGTTACTCTACAATGAGCAGTTCTTC
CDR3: CASSLLLYNEQFF

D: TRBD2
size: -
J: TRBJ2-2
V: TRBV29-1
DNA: TGCAGCGTTGGGACTAGCGGGAGGGCGGGGACCGGGGAGCTGTTTTTT
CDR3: CSVGTSGRAGTGELFF

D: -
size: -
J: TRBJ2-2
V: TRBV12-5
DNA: TGTGCTAGTGGTTTATCCTGGCAGGAGGGGACCGGGGAGCTGTTTTTT
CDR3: CASGLSWQEGTGELFF

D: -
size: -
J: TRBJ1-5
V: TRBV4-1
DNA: TGCGCCAGCAGCCAAGAGGGGCAGGTCCATCAGCCCCAGCATTTT
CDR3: CASSQEGQVHQPQHF

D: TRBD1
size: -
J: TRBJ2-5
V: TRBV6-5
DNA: TGTGCCAGCAGCCTCGACAGGGGGCTTGAGACCCAGTACTTC
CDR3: CASSLDRGLETQYF

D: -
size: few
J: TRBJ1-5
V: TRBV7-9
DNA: TGTGCCAGCAGCGGAGATAGCAATCAGCCCCAGCATTTT
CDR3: CASSGDSNQPQHF